This TCR beta chain was retrieved from a study of technical replicates of blood from several donors. Germline V CDR1 and CDR2: MDHEN, SYDVKM. J was trimmed by 7 bases and V by 5 bases; bases with no gene match: 7. This CDR3 comprises 13 residues. Sequencing used immunoSEQ multiplex PCR; TCRdb keeps in-frame clones, though not all of them. The sample carries 60,000 to 90,000 clones, around 90% recorded once. This chain uses TRBV28 with TRBJ2-5; 7 bases agree with TRBD1. The sequencing input was T cells isolated from PBMCs. The sequence came from a human donor in good health. DNA for the CDR3: TGTGCCAGCAGTATTACAGGGGTTGGGACCCAGTACTTC. It specifies CASSITGVGTQYF.